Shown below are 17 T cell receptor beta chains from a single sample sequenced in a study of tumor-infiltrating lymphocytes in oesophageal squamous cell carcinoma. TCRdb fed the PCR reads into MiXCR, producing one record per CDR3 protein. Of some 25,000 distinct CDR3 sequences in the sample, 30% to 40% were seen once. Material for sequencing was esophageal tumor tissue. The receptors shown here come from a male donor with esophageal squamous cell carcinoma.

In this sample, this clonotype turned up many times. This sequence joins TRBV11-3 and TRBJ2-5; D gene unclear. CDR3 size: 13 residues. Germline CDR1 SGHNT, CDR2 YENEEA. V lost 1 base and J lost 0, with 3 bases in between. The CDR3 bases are TGTGCCAGCAGCTTAGCGGACCAAGAGACCCAGTACTTC. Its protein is CASSLADQETQYF.

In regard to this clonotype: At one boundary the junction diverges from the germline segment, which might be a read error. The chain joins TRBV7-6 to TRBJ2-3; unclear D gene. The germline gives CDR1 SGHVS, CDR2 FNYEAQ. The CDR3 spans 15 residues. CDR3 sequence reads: CASSLGSGETDTQYF. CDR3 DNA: TGTGCTAGCAGCTTAGGTTCCGGCGAGACAGATACGCAGTATTTT.

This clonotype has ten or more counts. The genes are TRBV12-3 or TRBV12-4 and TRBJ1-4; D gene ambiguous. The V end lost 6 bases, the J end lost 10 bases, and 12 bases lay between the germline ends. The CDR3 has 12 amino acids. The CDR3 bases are TGTGCCAGCAGAACCCAAACCGCAAAACTGTTTTTT. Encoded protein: CASRTQTAKLFF.

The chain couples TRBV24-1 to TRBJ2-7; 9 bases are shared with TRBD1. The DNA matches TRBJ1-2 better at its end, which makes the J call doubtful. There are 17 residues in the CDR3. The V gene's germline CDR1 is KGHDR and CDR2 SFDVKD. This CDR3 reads CATAGSVGGQGFYGYTF. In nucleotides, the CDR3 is TGTGCCACCGCGGGTTCCGTAGGGGGACAGGGTTTTTATGGCTACACCTTC.

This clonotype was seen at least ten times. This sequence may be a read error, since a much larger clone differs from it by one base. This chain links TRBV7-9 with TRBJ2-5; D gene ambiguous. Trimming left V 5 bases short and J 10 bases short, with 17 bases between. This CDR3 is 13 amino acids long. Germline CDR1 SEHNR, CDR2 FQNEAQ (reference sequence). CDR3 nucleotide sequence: TGTGCCAGCAGCATCCTTTATGGCAGCAGCCAGTACTTC. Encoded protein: CASSILYGSSQYF.

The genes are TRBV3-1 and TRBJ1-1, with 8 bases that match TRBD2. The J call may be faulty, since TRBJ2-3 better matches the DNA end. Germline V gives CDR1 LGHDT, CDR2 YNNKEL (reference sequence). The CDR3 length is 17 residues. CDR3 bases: TGTGCCAGCAGCCTCGTTATGACTAGCGTAGGCCCAGATACGCAGTATTTT. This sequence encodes CASSLVMTSVGPDTQYF.

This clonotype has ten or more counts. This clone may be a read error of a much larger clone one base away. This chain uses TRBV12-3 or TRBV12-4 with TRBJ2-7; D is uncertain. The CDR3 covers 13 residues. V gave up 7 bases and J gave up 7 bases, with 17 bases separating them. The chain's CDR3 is CASTPGLLNEQYF. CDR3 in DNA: TGTGCCAGCACTCCTGGGCTCCTCAATGAGCAGTACTTC.

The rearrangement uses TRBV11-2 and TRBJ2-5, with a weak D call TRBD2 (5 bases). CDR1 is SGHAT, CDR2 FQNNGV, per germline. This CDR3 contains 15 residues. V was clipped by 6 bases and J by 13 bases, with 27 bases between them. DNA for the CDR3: TGTGCCAGCAGGAACGGGGAATCGACCACCGGGGAGCTGTACTTC. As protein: CASRNGESTTGELYF.

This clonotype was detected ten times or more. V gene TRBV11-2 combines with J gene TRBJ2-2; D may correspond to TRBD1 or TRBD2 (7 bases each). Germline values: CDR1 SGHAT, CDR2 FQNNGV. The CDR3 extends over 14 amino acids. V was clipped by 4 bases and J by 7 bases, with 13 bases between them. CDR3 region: CASSSGGGYGELFF. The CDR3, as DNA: TGTGCCAGCAGCTCAGGGGGGGGATACGGGGAGCTGTTTTTT.

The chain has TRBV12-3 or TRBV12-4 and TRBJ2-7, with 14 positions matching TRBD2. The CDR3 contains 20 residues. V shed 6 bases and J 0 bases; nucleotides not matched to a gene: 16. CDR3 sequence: CASSYEPGLAGAPPSYEQYF. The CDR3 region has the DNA TGTGCCAGCAGCTACGAACCGGGACTAGCGGGAGCCCCCCCCTCCTACGAGCAGTACTTC.

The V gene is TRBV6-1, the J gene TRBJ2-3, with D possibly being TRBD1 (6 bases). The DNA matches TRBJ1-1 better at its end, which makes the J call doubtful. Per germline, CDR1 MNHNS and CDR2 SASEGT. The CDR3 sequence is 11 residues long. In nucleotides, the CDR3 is TGTGCCAGCAGGCAGGGGACTGAAGCTTTCTTT. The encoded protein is CASRQGTEAFF.

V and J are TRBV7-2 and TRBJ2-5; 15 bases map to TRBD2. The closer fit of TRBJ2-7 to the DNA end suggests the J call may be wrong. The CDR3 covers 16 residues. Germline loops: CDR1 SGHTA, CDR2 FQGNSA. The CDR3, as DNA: TGTGCCAGCAGCTTAGGGACTAGCGGGAGGGGGTACGAGCAGTACTTC. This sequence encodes CASSLGTSGRGYEQYF.

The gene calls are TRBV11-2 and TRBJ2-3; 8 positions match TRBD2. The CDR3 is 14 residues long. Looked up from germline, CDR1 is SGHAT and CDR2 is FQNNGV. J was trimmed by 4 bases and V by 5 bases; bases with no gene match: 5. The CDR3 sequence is CASSTQTSADTQYF. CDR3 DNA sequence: TGTGCCAGCAGCACTCAGACTAGCGCAGATACGCAGTATTTT.

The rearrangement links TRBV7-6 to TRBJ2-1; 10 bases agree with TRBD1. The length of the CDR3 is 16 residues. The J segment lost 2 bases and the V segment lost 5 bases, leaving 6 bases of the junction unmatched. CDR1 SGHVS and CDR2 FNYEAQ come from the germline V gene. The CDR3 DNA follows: TGTGCCAGCAGCCGTCGACAGGGGGCGACCTACAATGAGCAGTTCTTC. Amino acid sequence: CASSRRQGATYNEQFF.

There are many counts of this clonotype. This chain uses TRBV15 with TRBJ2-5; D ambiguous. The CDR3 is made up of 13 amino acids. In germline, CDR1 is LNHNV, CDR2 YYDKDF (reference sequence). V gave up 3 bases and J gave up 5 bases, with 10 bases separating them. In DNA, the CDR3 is TGTGCCACCAGCAGTAGGGCTTTGGAGACCCAGTACTTC. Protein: CATSSRALETQYF.

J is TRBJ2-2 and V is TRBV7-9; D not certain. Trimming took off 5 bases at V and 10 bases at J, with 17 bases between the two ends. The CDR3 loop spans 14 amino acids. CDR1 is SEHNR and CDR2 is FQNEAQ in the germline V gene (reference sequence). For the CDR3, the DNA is TGTGCCAGCAGCCCCGAGGCGCGTTCCGAGGAGCTGTTTTTT. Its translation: CASSPEARSEELFF.

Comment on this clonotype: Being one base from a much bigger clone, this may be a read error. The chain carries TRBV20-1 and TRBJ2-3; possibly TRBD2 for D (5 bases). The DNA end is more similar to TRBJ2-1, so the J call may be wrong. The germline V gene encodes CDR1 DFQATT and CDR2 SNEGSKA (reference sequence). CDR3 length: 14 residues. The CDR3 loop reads CSARDRTDSYEQFF. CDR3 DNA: TGCAGTGCTAGAGACAGGACGGACTCCTACGAGCAGTTCTTC.